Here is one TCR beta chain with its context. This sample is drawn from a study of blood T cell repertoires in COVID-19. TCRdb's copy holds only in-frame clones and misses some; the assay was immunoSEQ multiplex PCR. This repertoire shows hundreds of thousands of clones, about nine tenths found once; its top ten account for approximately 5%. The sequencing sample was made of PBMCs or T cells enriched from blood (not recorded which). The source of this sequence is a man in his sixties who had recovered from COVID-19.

The CDR3 sequence: CASSVGPAGGPETQYF. The CDR3 region has the DNA TGTGCCAGCAGCGTAGGGCCAGCGGGAGGCCCCGAGACCCAGTACTTC. This chain uses TRBV9 with TRBJ2-5; TRBD2 agrees at 9 bases. The CDR3 is 16 amino acids. Germline values: CDR1 SGDLS, CDR2 YYNGEE. The trim removed 0 bases at V and 5 bases at J, leaving 8 bases unmatched.